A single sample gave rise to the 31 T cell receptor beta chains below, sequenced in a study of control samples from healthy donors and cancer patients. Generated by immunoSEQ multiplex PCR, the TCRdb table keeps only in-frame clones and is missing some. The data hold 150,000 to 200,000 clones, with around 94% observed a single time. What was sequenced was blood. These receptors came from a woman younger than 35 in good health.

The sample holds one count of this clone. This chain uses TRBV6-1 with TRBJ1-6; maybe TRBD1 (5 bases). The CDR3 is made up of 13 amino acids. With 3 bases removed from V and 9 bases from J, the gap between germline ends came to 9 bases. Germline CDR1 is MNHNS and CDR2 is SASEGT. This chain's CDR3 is CASSDRDPSPLHF. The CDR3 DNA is TGTGCCAGCAGTGATCGGGACCCTTCACCCCTCCACTTT.

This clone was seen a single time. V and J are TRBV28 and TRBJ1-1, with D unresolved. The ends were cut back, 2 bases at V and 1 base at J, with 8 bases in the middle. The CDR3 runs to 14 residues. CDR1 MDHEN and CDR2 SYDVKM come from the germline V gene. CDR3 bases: TGTGCCAGCAGTTTAACAGCCGAGAACACTGAAGCTTTCTTT. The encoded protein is CASSLTAENTEAFF.

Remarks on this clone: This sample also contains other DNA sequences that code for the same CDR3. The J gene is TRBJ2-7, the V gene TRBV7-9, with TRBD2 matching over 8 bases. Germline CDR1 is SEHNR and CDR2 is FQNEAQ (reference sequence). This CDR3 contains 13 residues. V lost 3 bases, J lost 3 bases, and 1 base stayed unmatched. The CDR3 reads CASSLSGGYEQYF. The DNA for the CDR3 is TGTGCCAGCAGCTTGAGCGGGGGCTACGAGCAGTACTTC. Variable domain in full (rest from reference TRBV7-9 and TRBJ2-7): DTGVSQNPRHKITKRGQNVTFRCDPISEHNRLYWYRQTLGQGPEFLTYFQNEAQLEKSRLLSDRFSAERPKGSFSTLEIQRTEQGDSAMYLCASSLSGGYEQYFGPGTRLTVT.

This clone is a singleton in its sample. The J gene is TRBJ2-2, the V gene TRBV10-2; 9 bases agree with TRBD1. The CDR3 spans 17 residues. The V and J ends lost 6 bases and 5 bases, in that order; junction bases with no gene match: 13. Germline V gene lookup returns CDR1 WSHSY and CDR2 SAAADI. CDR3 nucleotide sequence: TGCGCCAGCAGCGATCCTGGGGGGACAGGGAAAACCGGGGAGCTGTTTTTT. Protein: CASSDPGGTGKTGELFF.

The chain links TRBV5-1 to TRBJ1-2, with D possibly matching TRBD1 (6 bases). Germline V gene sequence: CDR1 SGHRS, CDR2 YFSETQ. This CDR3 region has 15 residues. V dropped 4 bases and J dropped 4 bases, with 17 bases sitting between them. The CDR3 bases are TGCGCCAGCAGCCTCACTTCAGGGGACCGCTATGGCTACACCTTC. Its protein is CASSLTSGDRYGYTF.

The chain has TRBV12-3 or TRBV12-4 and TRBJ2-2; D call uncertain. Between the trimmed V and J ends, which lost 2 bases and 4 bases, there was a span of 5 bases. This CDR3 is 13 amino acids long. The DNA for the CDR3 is TGTGCCAGCAGTTTACTGGCCACCGGGGAGCTGTTTTTT. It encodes CASSLLATGELFF.

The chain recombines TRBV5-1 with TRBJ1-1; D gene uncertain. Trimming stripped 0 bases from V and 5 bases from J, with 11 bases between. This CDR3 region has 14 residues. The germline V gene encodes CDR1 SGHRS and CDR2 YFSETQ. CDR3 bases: TGCGCCAGCAGCTTGGGGGCAGTTTTAACTGAAGCTTTCTTT. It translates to CASSLGAVLTEAFF.

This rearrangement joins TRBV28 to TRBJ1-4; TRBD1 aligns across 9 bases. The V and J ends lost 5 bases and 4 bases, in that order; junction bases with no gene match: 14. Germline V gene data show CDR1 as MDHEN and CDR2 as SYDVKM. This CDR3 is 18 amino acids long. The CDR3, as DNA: TGTGCCAGCAGTGCAGGCATCTTTACGGGACAGGGTAATGAAAAACTGTTTTTT. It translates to CASSAGIFTGQGNEKLFF.

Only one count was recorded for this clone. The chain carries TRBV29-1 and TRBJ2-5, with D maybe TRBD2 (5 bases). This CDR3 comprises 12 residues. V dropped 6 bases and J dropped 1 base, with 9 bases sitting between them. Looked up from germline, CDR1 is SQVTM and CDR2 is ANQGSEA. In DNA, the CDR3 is TGCAGCGTGGAGGAGATCCAAGAGACCCAGTACTTC. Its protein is CSVEEIQETQYF.

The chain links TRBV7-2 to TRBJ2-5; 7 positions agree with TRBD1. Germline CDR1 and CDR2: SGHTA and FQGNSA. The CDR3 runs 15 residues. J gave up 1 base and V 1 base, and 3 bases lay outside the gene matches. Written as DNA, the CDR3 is TGTGCCAGCAGCTTAGACAGGGGACCCCAAGAGACCCAGTACTTC. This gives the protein CASSLDRGPQETQYF.

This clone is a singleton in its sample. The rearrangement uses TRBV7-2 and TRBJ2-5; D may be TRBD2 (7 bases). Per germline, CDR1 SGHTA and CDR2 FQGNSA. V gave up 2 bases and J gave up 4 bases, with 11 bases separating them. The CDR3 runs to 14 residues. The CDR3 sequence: CASSLRGGGETQYF. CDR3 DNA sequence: TGTGCCAGCAGCTTACGAGGGGGGGGAGAGACCCAGTACTTC.

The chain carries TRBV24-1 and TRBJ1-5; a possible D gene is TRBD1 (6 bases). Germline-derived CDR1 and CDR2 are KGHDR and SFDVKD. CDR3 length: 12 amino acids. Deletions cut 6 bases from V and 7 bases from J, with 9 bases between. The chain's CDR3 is CATSHRDQPQHF. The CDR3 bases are TGTGCCACCAGTCACAGGGACCAGCCCCAGCATTTT.

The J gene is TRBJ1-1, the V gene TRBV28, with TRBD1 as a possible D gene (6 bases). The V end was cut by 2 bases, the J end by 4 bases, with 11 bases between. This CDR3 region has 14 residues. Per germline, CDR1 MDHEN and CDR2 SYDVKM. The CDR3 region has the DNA TGTGCCAGCAGTTTAAGGGGGGGGAGCACTGAAGCTTTCTTT. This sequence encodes CASSLRGGSTEAFF.

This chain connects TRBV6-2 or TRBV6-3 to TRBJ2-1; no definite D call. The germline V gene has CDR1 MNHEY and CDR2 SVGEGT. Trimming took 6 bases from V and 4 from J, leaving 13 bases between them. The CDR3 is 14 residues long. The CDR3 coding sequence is TGTGCCAGCAGCCGGACGGTAAAATACAATGAGCAGTTCTTC. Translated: CASSRTVKYNEQFF.

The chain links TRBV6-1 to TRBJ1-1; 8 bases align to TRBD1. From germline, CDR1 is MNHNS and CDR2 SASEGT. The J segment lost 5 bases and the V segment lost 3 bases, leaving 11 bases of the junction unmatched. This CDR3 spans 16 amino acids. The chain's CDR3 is CASSESSGQVRTEAFF. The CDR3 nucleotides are TGTGCCAGCAGTGAGTCCTCGGGACAGGTGAGGACTGAAGCTTTCTTT.

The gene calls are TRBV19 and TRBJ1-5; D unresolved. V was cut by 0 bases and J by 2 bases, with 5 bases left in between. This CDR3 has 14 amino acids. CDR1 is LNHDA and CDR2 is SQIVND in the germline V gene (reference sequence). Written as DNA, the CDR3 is TGTGCCAGTAGTATAGAGGTGGGCAATCAGCCCCAGCATTTT. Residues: CASSIEVGNQPQHF.

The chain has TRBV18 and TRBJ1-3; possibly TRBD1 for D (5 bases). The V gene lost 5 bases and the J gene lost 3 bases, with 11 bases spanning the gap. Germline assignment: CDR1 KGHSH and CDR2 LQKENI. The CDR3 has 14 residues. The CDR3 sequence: CASSSDSIGNTIYF. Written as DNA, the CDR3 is TGTGCCAGCTCATCCGACAGTATTGGAAACACCATATATTTT.

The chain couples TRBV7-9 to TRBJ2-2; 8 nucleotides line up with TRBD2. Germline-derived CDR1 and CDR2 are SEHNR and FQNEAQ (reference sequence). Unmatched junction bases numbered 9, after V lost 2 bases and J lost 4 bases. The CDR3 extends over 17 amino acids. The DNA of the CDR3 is TGTGCCAGCAGCTTACCGCCGGGGGGGGTAATCACCGGGGAGCTGTTTTTT. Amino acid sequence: CASSLPPGGVITGELFF.

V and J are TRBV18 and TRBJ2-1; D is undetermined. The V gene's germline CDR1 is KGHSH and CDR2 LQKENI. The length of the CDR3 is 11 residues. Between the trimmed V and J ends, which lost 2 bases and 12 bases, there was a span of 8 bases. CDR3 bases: TGTGCCAGCTCACCAGACGGACCGCAGTTCTTC. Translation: CASSPDGPQFF.

CDR3 region: CASSGDGRGYTF. In nucleotides, the CDR3 is TGTGCCAGCAGCGGGGACGGCCGAGGCTACACCTTC. V is TRBV7-9 and J is TRBJ1-2; D perhaps matches TRBD1 (5 bases). V dropped 5 bases and J dropped 8 bases, with 12 bases sitting between them. This CDR3 has 12 residues. Germline V gene lookup returns CDR1 SEHNR and CDR2 FQNEAQ (reference sequence).

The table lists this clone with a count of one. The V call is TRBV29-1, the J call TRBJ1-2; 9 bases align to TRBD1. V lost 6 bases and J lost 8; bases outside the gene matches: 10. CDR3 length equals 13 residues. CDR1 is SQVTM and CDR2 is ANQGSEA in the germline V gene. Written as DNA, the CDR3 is TGCAGCGTACTGACAGGGGGGAAGTCGGGCTACACCTTC. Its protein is CSVLTGGKSGYTF.

The CDR3 DNA follows: TGCAGTGCTAGTAGTGTGGGCAGGGGGCGATACGAGCAGTACTTC. Its translation is CSASSVGRGRYEQYF. The chain links TRBV20-1 to TRBJ2-7, with 8 positions matching TRBD1. Germline CDR1 reads DFQATT; CDR2 reads SNEGSKA (reference sequence). V lost 3 bases to trimming and J lost 4 bases; unmatched junction nucleotides: 11. CDR3 size: 15 residues.

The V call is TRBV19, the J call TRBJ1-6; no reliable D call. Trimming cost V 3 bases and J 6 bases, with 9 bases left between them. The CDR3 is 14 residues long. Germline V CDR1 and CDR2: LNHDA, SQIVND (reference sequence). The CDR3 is CASSILGPNSPLHF. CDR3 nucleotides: TGTGCCAGTAGTATCCTCGGGCCTAATTCACCCCTCCACTTT. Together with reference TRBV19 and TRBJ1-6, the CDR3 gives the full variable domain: DGGITQSPKYLFRKEGQNVTLSCEQNLNHDAMYWYRQDPGQGLRLIYYSQIVNDFQKGDIAEGYSVSREKKESFPLTVTSAQKNPTAFYLCASSILGPNSPLHFGNGTRLTVT.

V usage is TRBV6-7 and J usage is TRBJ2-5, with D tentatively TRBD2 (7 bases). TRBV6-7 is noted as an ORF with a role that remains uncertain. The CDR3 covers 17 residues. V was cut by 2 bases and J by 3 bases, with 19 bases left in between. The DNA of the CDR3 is TGTGCCAGCAGTTACGAGGTCGGGGGGCGCAGAAAAGAGACCCAGTACTTC. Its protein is CASSYEVGGRRKETQYF.

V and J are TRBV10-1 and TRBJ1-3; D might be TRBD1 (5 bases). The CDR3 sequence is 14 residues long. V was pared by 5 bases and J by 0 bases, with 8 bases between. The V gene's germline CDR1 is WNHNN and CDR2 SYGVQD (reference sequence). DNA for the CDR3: TGCGCCAGCAGTCCAGACAGCTCTGGAAACACCATATATTTT. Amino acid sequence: CASSPDSSGNTIYF.

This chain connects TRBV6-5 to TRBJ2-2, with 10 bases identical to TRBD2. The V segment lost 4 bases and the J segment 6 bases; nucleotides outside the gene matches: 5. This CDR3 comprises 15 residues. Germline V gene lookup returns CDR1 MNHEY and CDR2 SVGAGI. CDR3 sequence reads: CASSSIAGGPGELFF. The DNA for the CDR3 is TGTGCCAGCAGTTCGATAGCGGGAGGCCCCGGGGAGCTGTTTTTT.

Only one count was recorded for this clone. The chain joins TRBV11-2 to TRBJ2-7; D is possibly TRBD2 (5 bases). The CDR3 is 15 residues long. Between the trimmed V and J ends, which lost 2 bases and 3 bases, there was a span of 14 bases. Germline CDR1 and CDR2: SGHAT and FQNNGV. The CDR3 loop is CASSLSGNYHYEQYF. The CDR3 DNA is TGTGCCAGCAGCTTATCCGGGAACTACCACTACGAGCAGTACTTC.

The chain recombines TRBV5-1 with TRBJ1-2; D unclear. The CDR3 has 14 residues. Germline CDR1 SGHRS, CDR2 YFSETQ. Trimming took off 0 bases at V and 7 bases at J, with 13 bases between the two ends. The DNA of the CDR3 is TGCGCCAGCAGCTTGGATTCTGGGGTTGGTGGCTACACCTTC. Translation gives CASSLDSGVGGYTF.

The CDR3, as DNA: TGTGCCAGCTCGGGCCCCCAGGGTAATTCACCCCTCCACTTT. Protein sequence: CASSGPQGNSPLHF. This chain connects TRBV11-3 to TRBJ1-6; possibly TRBD1 for D (5 bases). V was cut by 8 bases and J by 6 bases, with 14 bases left in between. Germline V gene lookup returns CDR1 SGHNT and CDR2 YENEEA. The CDR3 has 14 residues.

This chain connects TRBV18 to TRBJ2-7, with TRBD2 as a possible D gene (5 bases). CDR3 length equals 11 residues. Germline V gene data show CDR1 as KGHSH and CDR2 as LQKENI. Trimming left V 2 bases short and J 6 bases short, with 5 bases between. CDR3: CASSPGSEQYF. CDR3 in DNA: TGTGCCAGCTCACCAGGGAGCGAGCAGTACTTC.

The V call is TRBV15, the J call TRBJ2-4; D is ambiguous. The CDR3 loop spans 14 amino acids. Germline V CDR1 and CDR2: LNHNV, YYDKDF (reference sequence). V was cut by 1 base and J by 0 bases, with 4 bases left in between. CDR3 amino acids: CATSRVLAKNIQYF. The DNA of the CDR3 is TGTGCCACCAGCAGAGTCCTAGCCAAAAACATTCAGTACTTC.